A selection of T cell receptor beta chains follows, all from one sample in a study of cytomegalovirus exposure and HLA in healthy donors. Sequenced by immunoSEQ multiplex PCR; TCRdb stores in-frame clones only, minus some. Among about 200,000 clones listed, 10% to 15% were seen once. Sequencing used PBMCs. The origin of the receptors is a man aged 45 to 65 in good health and CMV-seropositive. CDR3s include the opening cysteine and the closing phenylalanine or tryptophan. A D gene is named only where the DNA matches it firmly. Clone size is shown for a subset of rows, as once, few, many or a class of expanded clone.

TRBV10-3	few	TRBJ1-1	NA	TGTGCCACCAGTGGGGGCCCGAACACTGAAGCTTTCTTT	CATSGGPNTEAFF
TRBV6-5	NA	TRBJ2-3	TRBD2	TGTGCCAGCAGACCCACTAGCGGGGGGGCCTATGGGCAGTATTTT	CASRPTSGGAYGQYF
TRBV10-2	few	TRBJ1-1	NA	TGCGCCAGCAGTGATAGCCGTAGGTGGAACACTGAAGCTTTCTTT	CASSDSRRWNTEAFF
TRBV5-4	NA	TRBJ2-3	TRBD2	TGTGCCAGCAGCTTAGAACTAGCGGGGGGCTTCACAGATACGCAGTATTTT	CASSLELAGGFTDTQYF
TRBV5-4	few	TRBJ2-3	NA	TGTGCCAGCAGCTTTGCCCGGAGGGGCACAGATACGCAGTATTTT	CASSFARRGTDTQYF
TRBV9	few	TRBJ2-3	NA	TGTGCCAGCAGCACCCACCCCGGGAAAGATACGCAGTATTTT	CASSTHPGKDTQYF
TRBV5-6	few	TRBJ2-2	TRBD1	TGTGCCAGCAGCTTCCGGGACAGGGGGACCACCGGGGAGCTGTTTTTT	CASSFRDRGTTGELFF
TRBV5-1	NA	TRBJ2-3	NA	TGCGCCAGCAGCTTGGATATCAGCGGTACAGATACGCAGTATTTT	CASSLDISGTDTQYF
TRBV11-1	NA	TRBJ2-7	NA	TGTGCCAGCAGCTTACACACCGACTCCTACGAGCAGTACTTC	CASSLHTDSYEQYF
TRBV7-2	NA	TRBJ2-7	TRBD2	TGTGCCAGCAGCCCCCCCGGGGGGGCCTCCTCCTACGAGCAGTACTTC	CASSPPGGASSYEQYF